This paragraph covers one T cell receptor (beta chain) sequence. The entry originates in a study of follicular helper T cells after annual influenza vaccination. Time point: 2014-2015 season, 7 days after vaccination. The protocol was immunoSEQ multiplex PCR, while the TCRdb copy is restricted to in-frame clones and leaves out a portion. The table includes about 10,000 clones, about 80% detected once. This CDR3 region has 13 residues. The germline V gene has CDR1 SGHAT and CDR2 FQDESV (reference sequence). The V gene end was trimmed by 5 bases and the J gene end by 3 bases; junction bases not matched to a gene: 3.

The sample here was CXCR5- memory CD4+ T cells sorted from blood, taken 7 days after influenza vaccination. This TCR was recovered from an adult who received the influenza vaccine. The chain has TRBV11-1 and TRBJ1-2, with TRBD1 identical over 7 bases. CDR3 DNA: TGTGCCAGCAGCGGACAGGACTACTATGGCTACACCTTC. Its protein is CASSGQDYYGYTF.